These 32 T cell receptor beta chains came from one sample sequenced in a study of regulatory T cells in long-lasting Graves disease. Through Arm-PCR of CDR3 regions and iRepertoire HTBI primers, TCR beta libraries were built. TCRdb independently ran MiXCR on the multiplex PCR reads; one entry per CDR3 protein. This sample has 400,000 to 450,000 distinct CDR3 sequences, with about 15% found just once. The sample's time point: newly diagnosed GD, antithyroid drugs for less than 3 months. From PBMCs, RNA was extracted and then used to make the TCR library. In addition, the sample was reused for a study of T cells in Graves' hyperthyroidism and ophthalmopathy.

The specimen was peripheral blood mononuclear cells (PBMCs), collected at new diagnosis, from a patient treated with antithyroid drugs. The receptors derive from a woman aged 25-40 years with Graves disease.

This clonotype was seen repeatedly, ten times or more. The chain links TRBV20-1 to TRBJ1-2; no definite D call. V was shortened by 1 base and J by 2 bases, with 8 bases between the two germline ends. CDR1 is DFQATT, CDR2 SNEGSKA, per germline (reference sequence). This CDR3 has 13 amino acids. The CDR3 reads CSARASTNYGYTF. DNA for the CDR3: TGCAGTGCTAGAGCTTCCACGAACTATGGCTACACCTTC.

This clonotype has ten or more counts. The chain uses TRBV19 and TRBJ1-1; 7 nucleotides line up with TRBD1. The CDR3 length is 16 residues. Germline CDR1 reads LNHDA; CDR2 reads SQIVND (reference sequence). V trimming: 5 bases; J trimming: 0 bases; junction bases outside the gene matches: 9. Here the CDR3 reads CASSVGTGDMNTEAFF. The DNA for the CDR3 is TGTGCCAGTAGTGTTGGAACAGGGGACATGAACACTGAAGCTTTCTTT.

This clonotype was detected a few times. This sequence joins TRBV10-3 and TRBJ1-6; a possible D gene is TRBD1 (5 bases). CDR1 and CDR2 from the germline V gene are ENHRY and SYGVKD. The CDR3 consists of 14 residues. V gave up 2 bases and J gave up 10 bases, with 12 bases separating them. CDR3 DNA: TGTGCCATCAGTGAGCGGCCCAGGGAATCACCCCTCCACTTT. This encodes CAISERPRESPLHF.

This clonotype has at least ten counts. This rearrangement joins TRBV27 to TRBJ2-1, with a weak D call TRBD2 (6 bases). The CDR3 is 16 residues long. Trimming removed 4 bases at V and 0 bases at J, with 13 bases between. In germline, CDR1 is MNHEY, CDR2 SMNVEV (reference sequence). For the CDR3, the DNA is TGTGCCAGCAGTTCCGGGGGTGGGAGCTCCTACAATGAGCAGTTCTTC. It translates to CASSSGGGSSYNEQFF.

Ten or more counts support this clonotype. This chain links TRBV7-9 with TRBJ2-3, with no clear D. The V gene's germline CDR1 is SEHNR and CDR2 FQNEAQ (reference sequence). The V end lost 1 base, the J end lost 3 bases, and 8 bases lay between the germline ends. The CDR3 totals 14 residues. CDR3 loop: CASSLVTSTDTQYF. The CDR3 DNA sequence: TGTGCCAGCAGCTTAGTCACTTCGACAGATACGCAGTATTTT. Based on the CDR3 plus reference TRBV7-9 and TRBJ2-3, the full variable domain is DTGVSQNPRHKITKRGQNVTFRCDPISEHNRLYWYRQTLGQGPEFLTYFQNEAQLEKSRLLSDRFSAERPKGSFSTLEIQRTEQGDSAMYLCASSLVTSTDTQYFGPGTRLTVL.

This clonotype was counted between two and nine times. A much larger clone lies a single base off, so this may be a read error. The chain couples TRBV30 to TRBJ2-1; D unclear. Germline-derived CDR1 and CDR2 are GTSNPN and SVGIG (reference sequence). The CDR3 is 12 residues long. For the CDR3, the DNA is TGTGCCTGGAGTGGGTACGAGAATGGGCAGTTCTTC. It encodes CAWSGYENGQFF.

This clonotype was detected only a few times. The chain joins TRBV7-2 to TRBJ2-2, with D possibly called TRBD1 or TRBD2 (5 bases each). V was clipped by 3 bases and J by 4 bases, with 9 bases between them. This CDR3 region has 14 residues. The germline CDR1 and CDR2 sequences are SGHTA and FQGNSA. Here the CDR3 reads CASSLGVGTGELFF. The CDR3 region has the DNA TGTGCCAGCAGCTTGGGGGTAGGCACCGGGGAGCTGTTTTTT.

This clonotype was observed a few times. The gene calls are TRBV2 and TRBJ1-3, with D hard to call. This CDR3 contains 12 residues. Trimming left V 7 bases short and J 4 bases short, with 8 bases between. Germline V gene lookup returns CDR1 SNHLY and CDR2 FYNNEI. CDR3 in DNA: TGTGCCAGCACTACAGACGGAAACACCATATATTTT. Protein: CASTTDGNTIYF.

The chain carries TRBV15 and TRBJ2-2; a possible D gene is TRBD1 (6 bases). V lost 3 bases and J lost 4, with 15 bases in between. CDR1 is LNHNV and CDR2 is YYDKDF in the germline V gene (reference sequence). CDR3 size: 16 residues. CDR3 DNA: TGTGCCACCAGCAGGGAACAGGGCGCGGGCACCGGGGAGCTGTTTTTT. It encodes CATSREQGAGTGELFF.

Ten or more counts support this clonotype. The V call is TRBV2, the J call TRBJ1-2; 12 nucleotides align to TRBD1. The CDR3 length is 17 residues. V gave up 7 bases and J gave up 2 bases; unmatched junction bases: 11. CDR1 SNHLY and CDR2 FYNNEI come from the germline V gene. The CDR3 DNA is TGTGCCAGCACACTGGGGGGACAGGGGGCGAACAACTATGGCTACACCTTC. Protein sequence: CASTLGGQGANNYGYTF.

This clonotype was observed at least ten times. V is TRBV15 and J is TRBJ2-1; D gene unclear. Per the germline V gene, CDR1 is LNHNV and CDR2 is YYDKDF (reference sequence). Trimming shortened V by 0 bases and J by 3 bases, and 15 bases separated the two germline ends. The CDR3 contains 17 residues. The CDR3 here is CATSRDFPRPDYNEQFF. The CDR3 coding sequence is TGTGCCACCAGCAGAGATTTTCCCCGGCCTGACTACAATGAGCAGTTCTTC.

Regarding this clonotype: This clone may be a read error of a much larger clone one base away. The gene calls are TRBV7-2 and TRBJ2-7, with TRBD2 identical over 11 bases. The CDR3 is 15 amino acids. Germline V gene lookup returns CDR1 SGHTA and CDR2 FQGNSA. CDR3 coding DNA: TGTGCCAGCAGCCCCTCGGGACTAGCGGCCGTCGAGCCGTACTTC. It translates to CASSPSGLAAVEPYF.

This clonotype was counted only a few times. The chain has TRBV19 and TRBJ2-1, with 7 bases matching TRBD2. V trimming: 7 bases; J trimming: 6 bases; junction bases outside the gene matches: 15. The CDR3 is made up of 16 amino acids. In germline, CDR1 is LNHDA, CDR2 SQIVND (reference sequence). CDR3 DNA: TGTGCCAGTACCCCTCGGGCGGGAGATGCGGGCAATGAGCAGTTCTTC. Protein: CASTPRAGDAGNEQFF.

The chain links TRBV7-9 to TRBJ2-1; weak D call: TRBD2 (6 bases). This CDR3 is 15 amino acids long. Looked up from germline, CDR1 is SEHNR and CDR2 is FQNEAQ (reference sequence). Trimming cost V 5 bases and J 1 base, with 12 bases left between them. The CDR3 spells CASSPRRESYNEQFF. The CDR3 DNA reads as TGTGCCAGCAGCCCGAGGAGGGAGTCCTACAATGAGCAGTTCTTC.

This clonotype was counted many times. The chain carries TRBV6-1 and TRBJ2-1; perhaps TRBD2 as D (5 bases). There are 15 residues in the CDR3. Between the trimmed V and J ends, which lost 6 bases and 4 bases, there was a span of 16 bases. Per the germline V gene, CDR1 is MNHNS and CDR2 is SASEGT. The CDR3 DNA is TGTGCCAGCAGCCAGCACGGCGGGTTTTACAATGAGCAGTTCTTC. Translation: CASSQHGGFYNEQFF.

The chain is built from TRBV3-1 and TRBJ1-1; D is ambiguous. Trimming left V 1 base short and J 0 bases short, with 6 bases between. In germline, CDR1 is LGHDT, CDR2 YNNKEL (reference sequence). The CDR3 has 14 residues. The CDR3 region has the DNA TGTGCCAGCAGCCAAGCCAGTTTGAACACTGAAGCTTTCTTT. Translated, it gives CASSQASLNTEAFF.

The genes are TRBV19 and TRBJ2-2; D gene uncertain. V gave up 4 bases and J gave up 2 bases, with 14 bases separating them. This CDR3 has 16 amino acids. Germline V gene data show CDR1 as LNHDA and CDR2 as SQIVND (reference sequence). As DNA, the CDR3 is TGTGCCAGTAGTACCGGTGGCAGGTCCAACACCGGGGAGCTGTTTTTT. Protein product: CASSTGGRSNTGELFF.

Turning to this clonotype: Just one base apart from a much larger clone, this may be a read error. The chain carries TRBV5-5 and TRBJ2-2, with a possible D match to TRBD2 (6 bases). Trimming removed 4 bases at V and 8 bases at J, with 21 bases between. Germline V gives CDR1 SGHKS, CDR2 YYEKEE (reference sequence). This CDR3 is 16 amino acids long. The CDR3 here is CASSRIEDYPKGELFF. CDR3 nucleotides: TGTGCCAGCAGCAGAATAGAGGACTACCCGAAAGGGGAGCTGTTTTTT.

This clonotype was seen many times. The CDR3 spells CASSPAAQIFYF. The CDR3 DNA sequence: TGTGCCAGCAGCCCGGCCGCACAGATATTTTACTTC. The chain couples TRBV7-9 to TRBJ2-5; D gene ambiguous. The CDR3 extends over 12 amino acids. V lost 5 bases and J 14 bases, leaving 18 bases between the germline ends. The V gene's germline CDR1 is SEHNR and CDR2 FQNEAQ (reference sequence).

The V and J genes are TRBV15 and TRBJ2-1; no reliable D call. V was shortened by 2 bases and J by 12 bases, with 14 bases between the two germline ends. The germline V gene encodes CDR1 LNHNV and CDR2 YYDKDF (reference sequence). The CDR3 sequence is 13 residues long. CDR3 loop: CATSRLSPMRQFF. The CDR3 nucleotides are TGTGCCACCAGCAGACTCAGTCCAATGAGGCAGTTCTTC.

This clonotype was seen at least ten times. V is TRBV7-6 and J is TRBJ2-2; 8 bases agree with TRBD2. Germline CDR1 and CDR2: SGHVS and FNYEAQ. With 0 bases clipped from V and 0 bases from J, the junction kept 6 bases outside the gene matches. This CDR3 is built from 18 residues. The chain's CDR3 is CASSLALPGGTNTGELFF. CDR3 sequence (DNA): TGTGCCAGCAGCTTAGCCCTTCCGGGGGGGACGAACACCGGGGAGCTGTTTTTT.

This clonotype has only one observation. Since a far larger clone is one base different, this is likely a read error. The chain uses TRBV28 and TRBJ2-1; D unresolved. The tail of the sequence fits TRBJ2-5 better, so the J call may be wrong. The CDR3 extends over 13 amino acids. The germline V gene has CDR1 MDHEN and CDR2 SYDVKM. The CDR3 sequence is CASSGSHQETQYF. CDR3 nucleotide sequence: TGTGCCAGCAGTGGTAGCCACCAAGAGACCCAGTACTTC.

The chain joins TRBV25-1 to TRBJ2-2; D is possibly TRBD1 (5 bases). CDR1 and CDR2 from the germline V gene are MGHDK and SYGVNS. CDR3 length: 15 residues. Trimming took off 7 bases at V and 0 bases at J, with 12 bases between the two ends. The chain's CDR3 is CASKGANANTGELFF. CDR3 nucleotide sequence: TGTGCCAGCAAAGGGGCAAACGCGAACACCGGGGAGCTGTTTTTT.

V usage is TRBV20-1 and J usage is TRBJ1-1; weak D call: TRBD1 (5 bases). The CDR3 has 13 residues. Germline V gene sequence: CDR1 DFQATT, CDR2 SNEGSKA (reference sequence). Trimming took off 3 bases at V and 6 bases at J, with 14 bases between the two ends. CDR3 coding DNA: TGCAGTGCTAGGCCGGGGCGAGTATCTGAAGCTTTCTTT. Translated: CSARPGRVSEAFF.

This clonotype was counted between two and nine times. This chain uses TRBV5-1 with TRBJ2-6; no clear D gene. The CDR3 covers 15 residues. V gave up 1 base and J gave up 0 bases, with 5 bases separating them. CDR1 and CDR2 (germline): SGHRS, YFSETQ. The CDR3 region is CASSLRLSGANVLTF. In DNA, the CDR3 is TGCGCCAGCAGCTTGCGACTCTCTGGGGCCAACGTCCTGACTTTC.

The chain couples TRBV7-3 to TRBJ2-5; no firm D call. The V gene's germline CDR1 is SGHTA and CDR2 FQGTGA. Trimming removed 5 bases from V and 1 base from J, with 11 bases in between. CDR3 length: 14 residues. The CDR3 region is CASSPHYSQETQYF. Here the CDR3 DNA reads TGTGCCAGCAGCCCGCACTACTCCCAAGAGACCCAGTACTTC. Full variable domain (outside the CDR3, taken from reference TRBV7-3 and TRBJ2-5): GAGVSQTPSNKVTEKGKYVELRCDPISGHTALYWYRQSLGQGPEFLIYFQGTGAADDSGLPNDRFFAVRPEGSVSTLKIQRTERGDSAVYLCASSPHYSQETQYFGPGTRLLVL.

This clonotype came up many times. This rearrangement joins TRBV19 to TRBJ2-1, with TRBD2 matching over 9 bases. Germline V lookup: CDR1 LNHDA, CDR2 SQIVND (reference sequence). The trim removed 3 bases at V and 5 bases at J, leaving 11 bases unmatched. This CDR3 spans 17 amino acids. The CDR3 here is CASSIGAGGQSDNEQFF. The CDR3 DNA reads as TGTGCCAGTAGTATTGGAGCGGGAGGCCAGTCTGACAATGAGCAGTTCTTC.

This clonotype was counted ten times or more. V is TRBV2 and J is TRBJ2-2, with D hard to call. The CDR3 has 14 amino acids. Germline CDR1 and CDR2: SNHLY and FYNNEI. Trimming took off 4 bases at V and 2 bases at J, with 8 bases between the two ends. CDR3 in amino acids: CASSVEANTGELFF. The CDR3 region has the DNA TGTGCCAGCAGTGTTGAGGCAAACACCGGGGAGCTGTTTTTT.

The table lists this clonotype with many counts. The genes are TRBV3-1 and TRBJ1-5; 8 bases are shared with TRBD1. CDR3 length: 15 residues. The junction had 6 bases not matched to a gene; V was cut back by 1 base and J by 7 bases. Germline CDR1 reads LGHDT; CDR2 reads YNNKEL (reference sequence). The chain's CDR3 is CASSQGQGLGQPQHF. CDR3 DNA sequence: TGTGCCAGCAGCCAAGGACAGGGGCTGGGACAGCCCCAGCATTTT.

This clonotype has at least ten counts. The rearrangement joins TRBV27 to TRBJ2-2; D not resolved. The length of the CDR3 is 12 residues. The V gene's germline CDR1 is MNHEY and CDR2 SMNVEV (reference sequence). V was trimmed by 5 bases and J by 8 bases, leaving 9 bases between them. CDR3 DNA: TGTGCCAGCAGTCTGGGCCGTGGGGAGCTGTTTTTT. Its translation is CASSLGRGELFF.

V gene TRBV5-6 combines with J gene TRBJ2-1, with 11 bases matching TRBD2. The CDR3 totals 18 residues. The germline CDR1 and CDR2 sequences are SGHDT and YYEEEE. With V trimmed by 4 bases and J by 4 bases, 13 bases remained unmatched. The CDR3 region is CASSTSLLLAGVYNEQFF. The CDR3 nucleotides read TGTGCCAGCAGCACATCCCTCTTACTAGCGGGAGTATACAATGAGCAGTTCTTC.

On this clonotype: With a far larger clone one base away, a read error is the likely cause. The chain recombines TRBV7-9 with TRBJ2-1; 9 bases line up with TRBD2. The CDR3 spans 15 residues. Germline V CDR1 and CDR2: SEHNR, FQNEAQ (reference sequence). CDR3 nucleotides: TGTGCCAGCAGTCCCTCTAGCGGGACTTACAGTGAGCAGTTCTTC. Its translation: CASSPSSGTYSEQFF.